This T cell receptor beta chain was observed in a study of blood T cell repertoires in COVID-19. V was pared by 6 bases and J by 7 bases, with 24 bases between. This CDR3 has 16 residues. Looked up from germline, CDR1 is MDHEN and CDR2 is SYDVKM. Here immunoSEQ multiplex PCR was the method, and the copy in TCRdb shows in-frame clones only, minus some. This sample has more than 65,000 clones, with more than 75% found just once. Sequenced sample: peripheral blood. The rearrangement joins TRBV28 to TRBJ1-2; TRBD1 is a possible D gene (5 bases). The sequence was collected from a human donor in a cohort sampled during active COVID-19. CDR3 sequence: CASSQLFARESSGYTF. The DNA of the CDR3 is TGTGCCAGCAGCCAACTTTTTGCCAGGGAAAGCTCTGGCTACACCTTC.